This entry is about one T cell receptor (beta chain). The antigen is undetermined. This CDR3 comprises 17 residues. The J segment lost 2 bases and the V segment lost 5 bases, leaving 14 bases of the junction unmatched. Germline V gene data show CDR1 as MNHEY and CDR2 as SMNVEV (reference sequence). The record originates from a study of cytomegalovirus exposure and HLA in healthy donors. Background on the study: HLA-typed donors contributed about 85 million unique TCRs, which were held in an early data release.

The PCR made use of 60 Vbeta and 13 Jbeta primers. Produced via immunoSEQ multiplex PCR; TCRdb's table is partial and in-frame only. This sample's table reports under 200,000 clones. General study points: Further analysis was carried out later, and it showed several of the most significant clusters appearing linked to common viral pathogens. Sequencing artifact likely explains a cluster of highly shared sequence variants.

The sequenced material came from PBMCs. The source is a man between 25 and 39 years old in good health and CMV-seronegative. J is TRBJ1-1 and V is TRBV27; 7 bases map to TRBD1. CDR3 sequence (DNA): TGTGCCAGCAGTACGATATATCGACAGGGTACAAACACTGAAGCTTTCTTT. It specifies CASSTIYRQGTNTEAFF.